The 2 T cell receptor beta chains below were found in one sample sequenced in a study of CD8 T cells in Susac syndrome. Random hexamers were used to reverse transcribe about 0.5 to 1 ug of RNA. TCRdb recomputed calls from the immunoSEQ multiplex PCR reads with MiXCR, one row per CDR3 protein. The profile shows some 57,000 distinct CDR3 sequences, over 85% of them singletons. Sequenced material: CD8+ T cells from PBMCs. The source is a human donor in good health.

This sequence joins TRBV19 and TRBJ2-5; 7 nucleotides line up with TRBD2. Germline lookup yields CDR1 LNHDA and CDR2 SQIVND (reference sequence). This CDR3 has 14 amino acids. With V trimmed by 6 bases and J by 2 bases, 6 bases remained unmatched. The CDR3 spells CASSWGGVQETQYF. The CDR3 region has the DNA TGTGCCAGTAGCTGGGGGGGGGTTCAAGAGACCCAGTACTTC.

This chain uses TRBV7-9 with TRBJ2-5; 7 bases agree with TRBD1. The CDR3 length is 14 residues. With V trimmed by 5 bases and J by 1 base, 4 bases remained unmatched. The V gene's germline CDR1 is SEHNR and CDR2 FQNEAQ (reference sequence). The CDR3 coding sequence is TGTGCCAGCAGCCTCGGGACAGTCCAAGAGACCCAGTACTTC. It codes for CASSLGTVQETQYF.